Here is one T cell receptor beta chain with its context. This entry belongs to a study of regulatory T cells in long-lasting Graves disease. Per germline, CDR1 ENHRY and CDR2 SYGVKD. V was pared by 5 bases and J by 1 base, with 11 bases between. CDR3 length: 14 residues. Time point meaning: persistent/refractory GD, antithyroid drugs over 5 years with positive TRAb. TCR sequences were obtained from RNA taken from PBMCs. Relying on iRepertoire HTBI primers and Arm-PCR of CDR3 regions, the team built TCR beta libraries. TCRdb itself ran the multiplex PCR reads through MiXCR, one entry per CDR3 protein. The repertoire has some 370,000 distinct CDR3 sequences, roughly 24% of them found once; the top ten carry 28%.

This TCR was recovered from a woman in her 40s with Graves disease. The chain is built from TRBV10-3 and TRBJ1-2, with a tentative D call TRBD1 (6 bases). The sample in question was peripheral blood mononuclear cells (PBMCs), obtained when the disease was refractory, from a patient treated with antithyroid drugs. The CDR3 region has the DNA TGTGCCATCAGTACGACAGGCCTTAACTATGGCTACACCTTC. Residues: CAISTTGLNYGYTF.